What follows are 27 T cell receptor beta chains derived from one specimen sequenced in a study of T cell repertoires in cytomegalovirus infection. A single record per CDR3 protein comes from TCRdb applying MiXCR to the reads. The repertoire holds around 300,000 distinct CDR3 sequences, with roughly 26% as singletons. Source material: PBMCs. The receptors were sampled from a human donor in good health (CMV status not recorded). Some clones in this sample may be carry-over from other donors' samples.

In this sample, this clonotype turned up many times. V usage is TRBV7-9 and J usage is TRBJ1-1; 10 bases fit TRBD1. This CDR3 contains 19 residues. V shed 5 bases and J 0 bases; nucleotides not matched to a gene: 15. Germline lookup yields CDR1 SEHNR and CDR2 FQNEAQ (reference sequence). CDR3 nucleotide sequence: TGTGCCAGCAGCAGGACAGGGGGGCGCGGACCCCTCATGAACACTGAAGCTTTCTTT. Translation gives CASSRTGGRGPLMNTEAFF. Filled out from reference TRBV7-9 and TRBJ1-1, the complete variable domain reads DTGVSQNPRHKITKRGQNVTFRCDPISEHNRLYWYRQTLGQGPEFLTYFQNEAQLEKSRLLSDRFSAERPKGSFSTLEIQRTEQGDSAMYLCASSRTGGRGPLMNTEAFFGQGTRLTVV.

This clonotype was seen a few times. The chain joins TRBV29-1 to TRBJ2-5, with 11 bases aligning to TRBD1. The J segment lost 6 bases and the V segment lost 2 bases, leaving 5 bases of the junction unmatched. The CDR3 runs to 14 residues. Germline V lookup: CDR1 SQVTM, CDR2 ANQGSEA. The CDR3 DNA is TGCAGCGTTGAAAGGGACAGGGGGGCTCAGACCCAGTACTTC. As protein: CSVERDRGAQTQYF.

The chain carries TRBV14 and TRBJ2-1, with D perhaps assigned TRBD1 or TRBD2 (5 bases each). The V gene lost 4 bases and the J gene lost 3 bases, with 13 bases spanning the gap. The germline gives CDR1 SGHDN, CDR2 FVKESK. This CDR3 is 15 amino acids long. CDR3 bases: TGTGCCAGCAGCCTAACCGGGACGGGCTACAATGAGCAGTTCTTC. Its translation is CASSLTGTGYNEQFF.

This clonotype showed up just a few times. The V call is TRBV29-1, the J call TRBJ2-7; no clear D. The CDR3 runs 10 residues. Germline-derived CDR1 and CDR2 are SQVTM and ANQGSEA. V was shortened by 6 bases and J by 6 bases, with 9 bases between the two germline ends. CDR3 amino acids: CSVQNPEQYF. The CDR3 DNA reads TGCAGCGTACAGAATCCCGAGCAGTACTTC.

There are a few counts of this clonotype. The V call is TRBV19, the J call TRBJ2-1; 7 bases are shared with TRBD1. The CDR3 consists of 15 residues. Per the germline V gene, CDR1 is LNHDA and CDR2 is SQIVND (reference sequence). V trimming: 6 bases; J trimming: 4 bases; junction bases outside the gene matches: 9. CDR3 in DNA: TGTGCCAGTAGAACCACAGGGGTAGGGTACAATGAGCAGTTCTTC. This sequence encodes CASRTTGVGYNEQFF.

Concerning this clonotype: The junction and the germline gene differ at one end; a read error may be behind it. The chain's CDR3 is CSARTGPETHYF. The CDR3, as DNA: TGCAGCGCTAGGACAGGACCGGAGACCCACTACTTC. The chain links TRBV29-1 to TRBJ2-5; 7 positions agree with TRBD1. Looked up from germline, CDR1 is SQVTM and CDR2 is ANQGSEA. This CDR3 has 12 amino acids.

The gene calls are TRBV7-6 and TRBJ2-1; possible D gene TRBD2, 5 bases. Germline loops: CDR1 SGHVS, CDR2 FNYEAQ. The CDR3 runs 13 residues. V was shortened by 1 base and J by 10 bases, with 11 bases between the two germline ends. CDR3 sequence (DNA): TGTGCCAGCAGCTTAGTAGGCGGAGGAGAGCAGTTCTTC. Protein product: CASSLVGGGEQFF.

The chain has TRBV6-2 or TRBV6-3 and TRBJ2-2; weak D call: TRBD2 (5 bases). CDR1 and CDR2 (germline): MNHEY, SVGEGT. CDR3 size: 16 residues. Trimming removed 2 bases from V and 2 bases from J, with 12 bases in between. The CDR3 region has the DNA TGTGCCAGCAGTTACCAGAGCGGAGGCAACACCGGGGAGCTGTTTTTT. Protein sequence: CASSYQSGGNTGELFF.

This clonotype occurred a few times. The rearrangement joins TRBV20-1 to TRBJ1-5, with 8 nucleotides matching TRBD1. This CDR3 contains 17 residues. CDR1 and CDR2 (germline): DFQATT, SNEGSKA (reference sequence). J lost 5 bases, V lost 0 bases, and 12 bases had no gene match. The CDR3 protein is CSARDPTGQAAYQPQHF. CDR3 nucleotides: TGCAGTGCTAGAGATCCCACGGGACAGGCCGCTTATCAGCCCCAGCATTTT.

This chain joins TRBV24-1 and TRBJ2-7, with 9 bases identical to TRBD1. Germline V gene lookup returns CDR1 KGHDR and CDR2 SFDVKD. The CDR3 extends over 14 amino acids. V lost 3 bases to trimming and J lost 6 bases; unmatched junction nucleotides: 5. CDR3 in amino acids: CATSDPGQGPEQYF. In nucleotides, the CDR3 is TGTGCCACCAGTGATCCGGGACAGGGTCCCGAGCAGTACTTC.

This chain joins TRBV29-1 and TRBJ1-1; 7 nucleotides match TRBD1. The J segment lost 4 bases and the V segment lost 5 bases, leaving 4 bases of the junction unmatched. CDR1 SQVTM and CDR2 ANQGSEA come from the germline V gene. CDR3 size: 12 residues. The CDR3 DNA sequence: TGCAGCGTTCCAGGGGGAGGCACTGAAGCTTTCTTT. It codes for CSVPGGGTEAFF.

This clonotype was counted ten times or more. The chain has TRBV7-9 and TRBJ1-6; possible D gene TRBD1, 5 bases. The CDR3 is 15 residues long. The V and J ends lost 1 base and 4 bases respectively, with 8 bases between them. CDR1 and CDR2 (germline): SEHNR, FQNEAQ (reference sequence). CDR3 sequence reads: CASSLGGAYNSPLHF. The CDR3 DNA follows: TGTGCCAGCAGCTTAGGAGGGGCGTATAATTCACCCCTCCACTTT.

V and J are TRBV20-1 and TRBJ1-6; no reliable D call. The CDR3 is 11 residues long. Germline V gene sequence: CDR1 DFQATT, CDR2 SNEGSKA (reference sequence). The V end was cut by 5 bases, the J end by 10 bases, with 9 bases between. CDR3 bases: TGCAGTGCTCACCCGGGGTCACCCCTCCACTTT. Its protein product is CSAHPGSPLHF.

On this clonotype itself: A much larger clone lies one base from this, so it may be a read error. V gene TRBV7-6 combines with J gene TRBJ1-6; no clear D. In germline, CDR1 is SGHVS, CDR2 FNYEAQ. V was clipped by 1 base and J by 9 bases, with 10 bases between them. There are 14 residues in the CDR3. The CDR3 here is CASSLVVWGSPLHF. The CDR3 bases are TGTGCCAGCAGCTTAGTAGTATGGGGTTCACCCCTCCACTTT.

There are many counts of this clonotype. This chain uses TRBV11-2 with TRBJ2-6, with 7 bases matching TRBD1. The CDR3 loop spans 17 amino acids. Germline lookup yields CDR1 SGHAT and CDR2 FQNNGV. Losses at the gene ends were 5 bases for V and 0 bases for J; bases not matched to a gene: 7. CDR3 region: CASSPDRARSGANVLTF. CDR3 in DNA: TGTGCCAGCAGCCCCGACAGGGCCCGCTCTGGGGCCAACGTCCTGACTTTC.

CDR3 DNA sequence: TGTGCCAGCAGTTTGGGCAGGTACGAGCAGTACGTC. Protein: CASSLGRYEQYV. J is TRBJ2-7 and V is TRBV12-3 or TRBV12-4; D is undetermined. This CDR3 region has 12 residues. Trimming left V 3 bases short and J 4 bases short, with 7 bases between.

The table lists this clonotype with a count of one. The chain carries TRBV6-2 or TRBV6-3 and TRBJ1-5, with D unresolved. Germline V lookup: CDR1 MNHEY, CDR2 SVGEGT. The CDR3 is 15 residues long. Trimming stripped 5 bases from V and 4 bases from J, with 15 bases between. CDR3 sequence reads: CASSTFGPRNQPQHF. The CDR3 DNA sequence: TGTGCCAGCAGTACTTTTGGGCCCCGGAATCAGCCCCAGCATTTT.

The rearrangement uses TRBV11-2 and TRBJ2-6, with TRBD1 matching 7 bases. The V gene's germline CDR1 is SGHAT and CDR2 FQNNGV. The V and J ends lost 8 bases and 1 base, in that order; junction bases with no gene match: 8. CDR3 length: 16 amino acids. CDR3 sequence: CASDGQALSGANVLTF. CDR3 DNA sequence: TGTGCCAGCGATGGACAGGCTTTATCTGGGGCCAACGTCCTGACTTTC.

The V gene is TRBV2, the J gene TRBJ2-5; no reliable D call. CDR3 length equals 13 residues. Germline assignment: CDR1 SNHLY and CDR2 FYNNEI. The ends were cut back, 1 base at V and 0 bases at J, with 3 bases in the middle. In DNA form, the CDR3 reads TGTGCCAGCAGTGAAGGGAACCAAGAGACCCAGTACTTC. This sequence encodes CASSEGNQETQYF.

This clonotype was seen at least ten times. The rearrangement links TRBV7-2 to TRBJ2-7; D might be TRBD1 or TRBD2, each matching 5 bases. The CDR3 totals 15 residues. The V end lost 4 bases, the J end lost 1 base, and 14 bases lay between the germline ends. The germline V gene has CDR1 SGHTA and CDR2 FQGNSA. CDR3 DNA: TGTGCCAGCAGCTCGAAATCCGGGGCTTCCTACGAGCAGTACTTC. Protein: CASSSKSGASYEQYF.

The sample holds a few counts of this clonotype. The rearrangement uses TRBV12-3 or TRBV12-4 and TRBJ2-1; TRBD1 or TRBD2 may be the D gene (5 bases each). V lost 8 bases and J lost 4, with 18 bases in between. This CDR3 has 15 residues. The CDR3 DNA reads TGTGCCAGCGGCTCCGGGACCAACCAATACAATGAGCAGTTCTTC. It translates to CASGSGTNQYNEQFF.

J is TRBJ2-7 and V is TRBV27, with D perhaps being TRBD1 or TRBD2 (5 bases each). Trimming removed 2 bases from V and 6 bases from J, with 14 bases in between. Per the germline V gene, CDR1 is MNHEY and CDR2 is SMNVEV (reference sequence). There are 14 residues in the CDR3. CDR3 sequence: CASSLQGERVEQYF. The CDR3 nucleotides are TGTGCCAGCAGTTTACAGGGAGAGAGGGTCGAGCAGTACTTC.

At least ten counts were recorded for this clonotype. The V call is TRBV7-9, the J call TRBJ2-2; possible D gene TRBD2, 5 bases. Looked up from germline, CDR1 is SEHNR and CDR2 is FQNEAQ (reference sequence). Trimming took off 4 bases at V and 3 bases at J, with 24 bases between the two ends. CDR3 length equals 19 residues. The CDR3 DNA reads as TGTGCCAGCAGCTCCCGCACGCGCGGGCGTATTTATGACACCGGGGAGCTGTTTTTT. This gives the protein CASSSRTRGRIYDTGELFF.

CDR3: CASSSGAGTGNFEKLFF. Here the CDR3 DNA reads TGTGCCAGCAGTTCGGGAGCCGGGACAGGGAACTTTGAAAAACTGTTTTTT. The V and J genes are TRBV12-3 or TRBV12-4 and TRBJ1-4; 9 bases agree with TRBD1. CDR3 length: 17 residues. The junction had 13 bases not matched to a gene; V was cut back by 4 bases and J by 7 bases.

This clonotype turned up a few times. The rearrangement joins TRBV10-3 to TRBJ2-4; TRBD2 might be the D (6 bases). There are 12 residues in the CDR3. Trimming removed 8 bases from V and 11 bases from J, with 16 bases in between. Germline loops: CDR1 ENHRY, CDR2 SYGVKD. The CDR3 coding sequence is TGTGCCATCCGCCCCGAAGGAGGGGTTCAGTACTTC. Its translation: CAIRPEGGVQYF.

This rearrangement joins TRBV10-3 to TRBJ1-1, with a weak D call TRBD1 (5 bases). Per the germline V gene, CDR1 is ENHRY and CDR2 is SYGVKD. V dropped 2 bases and J dropped 4 bases, with 14 bases sitting between them. The length of the CDR3 is 15 residues. CDR3 region: CAISENPREGTEAFF. CDR3 sequence (DNA): TGTGCCATCAGTGAGAATCCCAGGGAGGGCACTGAAGCTTTCTTT.

The rearrangement joins TRBV30 to TRBJ2-3; 11 positions match TRBD2. The junction had 9 bases not matched to a gene; V was cut back by 3 bases and J by 4 bases. The CDR3 runs 16 residues. Germline loops: CDR1 GTSNPN, CDR2 SVGIG (reference sequence). The CDR3 coding sequence is TGTGCCTGGAGGACCGTAGCGGGGGGGAGGCCAGATACGCAGTATTTT. It is translated as CAWRTVAGGRPDTQYF. Using reference TRBV30 and TRBJ2-3 for the parts outside the CDR3, the full variable domain is SQTIHQWPATLVQPVGSPLSLECTVEGTSNPNLYWYRQAAGRGLQLLFYSVGIGQISSEVPQNLSASRPQDRQFILSSKKLLLSDSGFYLCAWRTVAGGRPDTQYFGPGTRLTVL.